The 2 T cell receptor beta chains presented below share a single source sample, sequenced in a study of cytomegalovirus exposure and HLA in healthy donors. Primers included in the PCR were 60 Vbeta and 13 Jbeta primers. Sequencing was performed with immunoSEQ multiplex PCR; in TCRdb, only in-frame clones are kept and a portion is missing. Of approximately 140,000 clones in the sample, 79% were seen once. Sequenced: PBMCs. These receptors were obtained from a woman in her forties in good health and CMV-seropositive.

In its sample, this clone was seen once. The chain combines TRBV6-1 with TRBJ1-3; D is undetermined. Germline CDR1 MNHNS, CDR2 SASEGT. Trimming took off 2 bases at V and 1 base at J, with 12 bases between the two ends. The CDR3 covers 16 residues. CDR3 in amino acids: CASSERVESSGNTIYF. The DNA for the CDR3 is TGTGCCAGCAGTGAACGGGTCGAGTCGTCTGGAAACACCATATATTTT.

The chain recombines TRBV5-4 with TRBJ1-1; weak D call: TRBD1 (5 bases). Germline V gene sequence: CDR1 SGHNT, CDR2 YYREEE (reference sequence). V gave up 4 bases and J gave up 1 base, with 14 bases separating them. The CDR3 totals 15 residues. The DNA for the CDR3 is TGTGCCAGCAGCCGTCGGGGGTCACCGAACACTGAAGCTTTCTTT. Its protein product is CASSRRGSPNTEAFF.